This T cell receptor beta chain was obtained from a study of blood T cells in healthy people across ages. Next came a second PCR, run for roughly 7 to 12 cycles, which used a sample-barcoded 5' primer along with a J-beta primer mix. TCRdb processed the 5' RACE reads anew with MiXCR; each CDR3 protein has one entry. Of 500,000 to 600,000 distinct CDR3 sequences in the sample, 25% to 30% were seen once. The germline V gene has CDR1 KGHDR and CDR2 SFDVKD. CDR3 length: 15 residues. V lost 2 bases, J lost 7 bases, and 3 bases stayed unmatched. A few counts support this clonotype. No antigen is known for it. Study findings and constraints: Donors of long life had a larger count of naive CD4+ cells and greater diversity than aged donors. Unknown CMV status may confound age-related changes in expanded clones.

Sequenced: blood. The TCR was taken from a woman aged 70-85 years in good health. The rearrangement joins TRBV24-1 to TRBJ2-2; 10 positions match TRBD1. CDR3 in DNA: TGTGCCACCAGTGATTGGACAGGGGGGATCGGGGAGCTGTTTTTT. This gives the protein CATSDWTGGIGELFF.